The rows below give T cell receptor beta chains drawn from one sample of a study of shared clonotypes between healthy human individuals. Sequencing used immunoSEQ multiplex PCR; TCRdb keeps in-frame clones, though not all of them. The table records fewer than 1.6 million clones, roughly 98.5% of them present only once. Sequencing was carried out using naive CD4+ T cells sorted from blood. These receptor sequences come from a man aged 30-40 years in good health. Both conserved end residues are part of each CDR3. Fields, in order: D gene, J gene, V gene, CDR3 DNA, CDR3 protein. A D gene is named only where the DNA matches it firmly.

D: .
J: TRBJ2-2
V: TRBV4-1
DNA: TGCGCCAGCAGCCCACCGAGGGGGGCGAACACCGGGGAGCTGTTTTTT
CDR3: CASSPPRGANTGELFF

D: TRBD1
J: TRBJ2-7
V: TRBV7-9
DNA: TGTGCCAGCAGAGGACAGGGTACCTACGAGCAGTACTTC
CDR3: CASRGQGTYEQYF

D: .
J: TRBJ1-1
V: TRBV10-3
DNA: TGTGCCACCCACCCCGGGGGTAGGAGTGCGGGAGACACTGAAGCTTTCTTT
CDR3: CATHPGGRSAGDTEAFF

D: TRBD2
J: TRBJ2-2
V: TRBV19
DNA: TGTGCCAGTAGCCACGGACTAGCGGGCGCCGGGGAGCTGTTTTTT
CDR3: CASSHGLAGAGELFF

D: TRBD2
J: TRBJ2-7
V: TRBV25-1
DNA: TGTGCCAGCAGTGAGAATAGCGGGAGGCAGTACTTC
CDR3: CASSENSGRQYF

D: TRBD1
J: TRBJ2-4
V: TRBV9
DNA: TGTGCCAGCAGCGTAGGCGGGACAGGGGCCCTCTTAAACATTCAGTACTTC
CDR3: CASSVGGTGALLNIQYF

D: TRBD2
J: TRBJ2-3
V: TRBV4-3
DNA: TGCGCCAGCAGCCAAGGACTAGCTTTCACAGATACGCAGTATTTT
CDR3: CASSQGLAFTDTQYF

D: TRBD1
J: TRBJ2-1
V: TRBV20-1
DNA: TGCAGTGCAGGACAGGTCGTGCAGTTCTTC
CDR3: CSAGQVVQFF

D: .
J: TRBJ1-4
V: TRBV29-1
DNA: TGCAGCGTTGAAGCCGGGGGCTGGGGACTGTTTTTT
CDR3: CSVEAGGWGLFF

D: TRBD2
J: TRBJ2-1
V: TRBV5-1
DNA: TGCGCCAGCAGCTTGGGACTAGCGGGACTCAATGAGCAGTTCTTC
CDR3: CASSLGLAGLNEQFF

D: .
J: TRBJ2-1
V: TRBV9
DNA: TGTGCCAGCAGCGTAGGAGGAAACAATGAGCAGTTCTTC
CDR3: CASSVGGNNEQFF

D: .
J: TRBJ1-4
V: TRBV5-1
DNA: TGCGCCACTACTCTCAGGGGTGATAATGAAAAACTGTTTTTT
CDR3: CATTLRGDNEKLFF

D: .
J: TRBJ2-7
V: TRBV5-4
DNA: TGTGCCAGCAGAACCCTCAGGGATACGAACGAGCAGTACTTC
CDR3: CASRTLRDTNEQYF

D: TRBD1
J: TRBJ1-2
V: TRBV19
DNA: TGTGCCAGTAGTATAGGACAGGGCGGGTTCTATGGCTACACCTTC
CDR3: CASSIGQGGFYGYTF

D: .
J: TRBJ2-7
V: TRBV15
DNA: TGTGCCACCAGCAGAGGGGCGGCAGGGGGGCACGAGCAGTACTTC
CDR3: CATSRGAAGGHEQYF

D: .
J: TRBJ2-1
V: TRBV7-7
DNA: TGTGCTAGCAGCTTACATGAGGGGAGAAGCAATGAGCAGTTCTTC
CDR3: CASSLHEGRSNEQFF